A selection of T cell receptor beta chains follows, all from one sample in a study of CD4 T cells in relation to SARS-CoV-2 and coronaviruses. Here immunoSEQ multiplex PCR was the method, and the copy in TCRdb shows in-frame clones only, minus some. Among 68,000 or so clones, approximately 95% were seen once, and the ten largest hold around 0.23%. Sequenced sample: naive CD4+ T cells from PBMCs. The receptors shown here come from a human donor in good health. Each CDR3 is given with its conserved first and last residue. The D gene is left open where the match is weak. Where a row states a size, it is once, few, many or the class of an expanded clone; other rows omit it.

>TRBD1|TRBJ1-2|TRBV25-1|NA
TGTGCCAGCAGTCCAGGGGGCCGATATGGCTACACCTTC
CASSPGGRYGYTF
>NA|TRBJ1-4|TRBV7-2|NA
TGTGCCAGCAGCTTCGGGGCAGGCGCAACTAATGAAAAACTGTTTTTT
CASSFGAGATNEKLFF
>TRBD2|TRBJ2-1|TRBV18|NA
TGTGCCAGCTCACCCCTGGCGGGAGTCAATATGAGGAATGAGCAGTTCTTC
CASSPLAGVNMRNEQFF
>TRBD1|TRBJ1-1|TRBV7-2|NA
TGTGCCAGCAGCCCCACAGGGGCGGCTGAAGCTTTCTTT
CASSPTGAAEAFF
>NA|TRBJ1-2|TRBV3-1/TRBV3-2|NA
TGTGCCAGCAGTTCTACTTCATTTTATGGCTACACCTTC
CASSSTSFYGYTF
>NA|TRBJ2-3|TRBV11-1|NA
TGTGCCAGCACTCAGCGACACTACACAGATACGCAGTATTTT
CASTQRHYTDTQYF
>TRBD2|TRBJ2-1|TRBV15|NA
TGTGCCACCAGCAAAGGGACTAGATACAATGAGCAGTTCTTC
CATSKGTRYNEQFF
>NA|TRBJ1-5|TRBV21-1|NA
TGTGCCAGCACTCGGCCGGAGGACAGCTACAATCAGCCCCAGCATTTT
CASTRPEDSYNQPQHF
>NA|TRBJ1-4|TRBV4-1|NA
TGCGCCAGCAGCCAAGTGGGAGGGGGAACTAATGAAAAACTGTTTTTT
CASSQVGGGTNEKLFF
>NA|TRBJ2-2|TRBV12-3/TRBV12-4|NA
TGTGCCAGCAGTTTCCTAGACACCGGGGAGCTGTTTTTT
CASSFLDTGELFF
>TRBD1|TRBJ1-6|TRBV6-4|NA
TGTGCCAGCAGGGGGGGATTGGGAGGGGGCAATTCACCCCTCCACTTT
CASRGGLGGGNSPLHF
>NA|TRBJ1-1|TRBV5-1|NA
TGCGCCAGCAGCTTGGAGACAGTAAACACTGAAGCTTTCTTT
CASSLETVNTEAFF
>TRBD1|TRBJ2-7|TRBV28|NA
TGTGCCAGCAGTTTCACCAGGGGGCAATACTACGAGCAGTACTTC
CASSFTRGQYYEQYF
>TRBD1|TRBJ1-6|TRBV2|NA
TGTGCCAGCAGTGGAACGGACAGGGGGCCCCTCCACTTT
CASSGTDRGPLHF
>TRBD2|TRBJ2-3|TRBV24-1|NA
TGTGCCACCAGGAGCGGGGGGGCCGGCGGAAATACGCAGTATTTT
CATRSGGAGGNTQYF
>NA|TRBJ1-5|TRBV5-8|once
TGTGCCAGCAGCTTTCCTGACGTGGGCAATCAGCCCCAGCATTTT
CASSFPDVGNQPQHF
>NA|TRBJ2-3|TRBV28|NA
TGTGCCAGCAGTTTATGGTCCAGTCTTAGCACAGATACGCAGTATTTT
CASSLWSSLSTDTQYF
>NA|TRBJ2-5|TRBV24-1|NA
TGTGCCACCAGTGATATACAGGGTGGTAGCGGAGAGACCCAGTACTTC
CATSDIQGGSGETQYF
>TRBD1|TRBJ1-2|TRBV3-1/TRBV3-2|NA
TGTGCCAGCAGCCTGCGGCGGACAGGGGGGGGCTATGGCTACACCTTC
CASSLRRTGGGYGYTF
>NA|TRBJ1-2|TRBV30|NA
TGTGCCTGGAGTGTGGGCGCCAACCTCGACTATGGCTACACCTTC
CAWSVGANLDYGYTF
>TRBD1|TRBJ1-6|TRBV3-1/TRBV3-2|NA
TGTGCCAGCAGCCAAGACGGGCAGGGGGGATCACCCCTCCACTTT
CASSQDGQGGSPLHF
>NA|TRBJ1-5|TRBV5-4|NA
TGTGCCTTCTCGGACGTTAGCAATCAGCCCCAGCATTTT
CAFSDVSNQPQHF
>NA|TRBJ2-7|TRBV21-1|NA
TGTGCCAGCACCTTCCGGGACAGGGGAGCGTACGAGCAGTACTTC
CASTFRDRGAYEQYF